Reported below is one T cell receptor (beta chain). The record originates from a study of blood T cell repertoires in COVID-19. For the study at large: COVID-19 samples from acute and convalescent phases originated in the United States, Italy and Spain.

Authors' processing steps: Estimation of nucleated cell counts was performed using reference gene primer amplification. Here immunoSEQ multiplex PCR was the method, and the copy in TCRdb shows in-frame clones only, minus some. V and J calls and clone size are as listed in that table; D and trimming were resolved from the DNA. The sample yields approximately 250,000 clones, about 82% seen once. V gave up 5 bases and J gave up 4 bases; unmatched junction bases: 2. CDR1 is MRHNA and CDR2 is SNTAGT in the germline V gene. The CDR3 runs 14 residues. J is TRBJ2-3 and V is TRBV6-4, with TRBD2 matching 11 bases. The sample taken for sequencing was peripheral blood. The source of this sequence is a woman of 80 years or more with COVID-19, enrolled during active disease. The CDR3 spells CASSFSGGADTQYF. The DNA of the CDR3 is TGTGCCAGCAGTTTTAGCGGGGGGGCAGATACGCAGTATTTT.